This TCR beta chain was observed in a study of cytomegalovirus exposure and HLA in healthy donors. As concerns this clone: Its antigen is still unknown.

PCR used 60 Vbeta primers and 13 Jbeta primers. Repertoires were generated with immunoSEQ multiplex PCR, while TCRdb's copy carries only in-frame clones and drops some. The profile shows about 130,000 clones, approximately 79% of them singletons. Per germline, CDR1 SEHNR and CDR2 FQNEAQ (reference sequence). CDR3 size: 12 residues. Between the trimmed V and J ends, which lost 5 bases and 6 bases, there was a span of 8 bases. Whole-study results and caveats: At a 0.05 false discovery rate, a later analysis found some 17,000 TCR beta sequences to be associated with HLA alleles. Follow-up analysis found HLA locus-dependent TCR association rates, highest for DRB1 and lowest for HLA-C. Further analysis, carried out later, found HLA-associated TCR beta chains more clonally expanded than equally common other chains.

These donors, healthy bone marrow donors, were studied. The chain employs TRBV7-9 and TRBJ1-5; D remains unclear. This TCR came from a young man in good health and CMV-seropositive. Sequenced sample: PBMCs. CDR3 amino acids: CASSTGAQPQHF. The CDR3 DNA sequence: TGTGCCAGCAGCACCGGTGCTCAGCCCCAGCATTTT.